Listed here are 28 T cell receptor beta chains from one sample, sequenced in a study of CD8 T cells in Susac syndrome. Reverse transcription used about 0.5 to 1 ug RNA and random hexamers. One entry per CDR3 protein results from TCRdb running MiXCR on the immunoSEQ multiplex PCR reads. The profile shows about 250,000 distinct CDR3 sequences, 93% of them singletons. Input material: CD4+ T cells from PBMCs. Source of these receptors: a human donor with multiple sclerosis.

This sequence joins TRBV7-6 and TRBJ1-1; 7 bases fit TRBD1. The CDR3 runs to 16 residues. From germline, CDR1 is SGHVS and CDR2 FNYEAQ. Trimming at V came to 3 bases and at J to 3 bases, leaving 10 bases not matched to a gene. The chain's CDR3 is CASSFGTVKTYTEAFF. The CDR3 DNA is TGTGCCAGCAGCTTTGGGACAGTCAAAACGTACACTGAAGCTTTCTTT.

As DNA, the CDR3 is TGTGCCCACGAAAACGGACAGGACTATGGCTACACCTTC. Its protein product is CAHENGQDYGYTF. V is TRBV30 and J is TRBJ1-2; 7 bases line up with TRBD1. The J segment lost 3 bases and the V segment lost 8 bases, leaving 9 bases of the junction unmatched. This CDR3 region has 13 residues. Germline V gives CDR1 GTSNPN, CDR2 SVGIG (reference sequence).

This clonotype was seen once. The rearrangement uses TRBV14 and TRBJ1-1, with D perhaps TRBD1 (5 bases). The CDR3 has 15 residues. Germline V gene sequence: CDR1 SGHDN, CDR2 FVKESK. V was pared by 4 bases and J by 0 bases, with 12 bases between. The CDR3 DNA reads as TGTGCCAGCAGCCCTTTCAGGGCTATGAACACTGAAGCTTTCTTT. It is translated as CASSPFRAMNTEAFF.

This clonotype turned up a few times. The chain links TRBV14 to TRBJ2-1; D may match TRBD1 or TRBD2 (5 bases each). V lost 0 bases and J lost 0, with 9 bases in between. The CDR3 covers 16 residues. CDR1 is SGHDN, CDR2 FVKESK, per germline. CDR3 DNA: TGTGCCAGCAGCCAAGATGCAGGGAGCTCCTACAATGAGCAGTTCTTC. It yields the protein CASSQDAGSSYNEQFF.

The genes are TRBV4-1 and TRBJ1-2, with D maybe TRBD1 (6 bases). This CDR3 region has 17 residues. V gave up 0 bases and J gave up 4 bases, with 18 bases separating them. Germline V gene sequence: CDR1 MGHRA, CDR2 YSYEKL. The CDR3 region is CASSQEPGAQTSYGYTF. CDR3 nucleotide sequence: TGCGCCAGCAGCCAAGAGCCAGGGGCCCAAACCTCCTATGGCTACACCTTC.

This chain links TRBV7-2 with TRBJ2-1, with 9 bases lining up with TRBD1. CDR3 length equals 13 residues. CDR1 and CDR2 from the germline V gene are SGHTA and FQGNSA. J gave up 7 bases and V 7 bases, and 5 bases lay outside the gene matches. In DNA form, the CDR3 reads TGTGCCAGCAATCCAGGACAGGGGAATGAGCAGTTCTTC. It encodes CASNPGQGNEQFF.

The genes are TRBV18 and TRBJ1-4; 8 bases line up with TRBD1. The CDR3 runs 18 residues. Germline CDR1 reads KGHSH; CDR2 reads LQKENI. With V trimmed by 3 bases and J by 0 bases, 9 bases remained unmatched. The CDR3 DNA reads as TGTGCCAGCTCACCTCCGACAGGGGATATTGCAACTAATGAAAAACTGTTTTTT. The encoded protein is CASSPPTGDIATNEKLFF.

V is TRBV15 and J is TRBJ1-3; possible D gene TRBD1, 5 bases. V was pared by 8 bases and J by 2 bases, with 16 bases between. The CDR3 spans 15 residues. Germline assignment: CDR1 LNHNV and CDR2 YYDKDF (reference sequence). CDR3 sequence: CATGADSLAGNTIYF. For the CDR3, the DNA is TGTGCCACCGGAGCCGACAGTCTCGCTGGAAACACCATATATTTT.

The rearrangement joins TRBV9 to TRBJ1-4; unclear D gene. The CDR3 runs to 12 residues. Per germline, CDR1 SGDLS and CDR2 YYNGEE. V lost 2 bases to trimming and J lost 5 bases, with 4 bases between them. CDR3 amino acids: CASSVGNEKLFF. CDR3 nucleotides: TGTGCCAGCAGCGTCGGGAATGAAAAACTGTTTTTT.

This chain links TRBV14 with TRBJ2-3, with D possibly called TRBD1 or TRBD2 (5 bases each). The CDR3 is made up of 17 amino acids. V was shortened by 4 bases and J by 1 base, with 18 bases between the two germline ends. Germline-derived CDR1 and CDR2 are SGHDN and FVKESK. CDR3 in DNA: TGTGCCAGCAGCCTAATATCGGGACCCCTGGGCACAGATACGCAGTATTTT. Its protein product is CASSLISGPLGTDTQYF.

The V gene is TRBV2, the J gene TRBJ1-1; no reliable D call. This CDR3 has 13 residues. Trimming left V 8 bases short and J 1 base short, with 11 bases between. The germline V gene has CDR1 SNHLY and CDR2 FYNNEI. CDR3 bases: TGTGCCAGCTCTACTGGAGGGAACACTGAAGCTTTCTTT. Residues: CASSTGGNTEAFF.

This sequence joins TRBV7-9 and TRBJ1-6; 8 bases line up with TRBD1. This CDR3 has 14 residues. In germline, CDR1 is SEHNR, CDR2 FQNEAQ (reference sequence). V gave up 5 bases and J gave up 7 bases; unmatched junction bases: 4. In nucleotides, the CDR3 is TGTGCCAGCAGCCGGGACAGGCCGAATTCACCCCTCCACTTT. Encoded protein: CASSRDRPNSPLHF.

This clonotype was observed a single time. The chain joins TRBV4-2 to TRBJ2-6; 8 nucleotides match TRBD1. The V segment lost 0 bases and the J segment 0 bases; nucleotides outside the gene matches: 4. Germline V gene lookup returns CDR1 LGHNA and CDR2 YNFKEQ. This CDR3 is built from 18 residues. As DNA, the CDR3 is TGTGCCAGCAGCCAAGAAACAGGGGGGTTCTCTGGGGCCAACGTCCTGACTTTC. Protein: CASSQETGGFSGANVLTF.

The J gene is TRBJ1-2, the V gene TRBV19, with TRBD1 matching 10 bases. The germline CDR1 and CDR2 sequences are LNHDA and SQIVND (reference sequence). The junction had 12 bases not matched to a gene; V was cut back by 3 bases and J by 8 bases. This CDR3 comprises 16 residues. CDR3 residues: CASSIPTGTGESGYTF. The CDR3, as DNA: TGTGCCAGTAGTATCCCGACCGGGACAGGGGAGAGCGGCTACACCTTC.

This clonotype occurred once. The chain employs TRBV10-3 and TRBJ2-4, with 7 bases aligning to TRBD1. The CDR3 covers 13 residues. V trimming: 6 bases; J trimming: 8 bases; junction bases outside the gene matches: 7. From germline, CDR1 is ENHRY and CDR2 SYGVKD. Here the CDR3 reads CAIREDTGDIQYF. The CDR3 DNA sequence: TGTGCCATCAGGGAAGATACAGGGGACATTCAGTACTTC.

J is TRBJ2-3 and V is TRBV30, with 9 bases aligning to TRBD2. Germline V gene lookup returns CDR1 GTSNPN and CDR2 SVGIG (reference sequence). V lost 5 bases to trimming and J lost 0 bases; unmatched junction nucleotides: 9. This CDR3 is built from 16 residues. The CDR3 reads CAWSLAGRASTDTQYF. DNA for the CDR3: TGTGCCTGGTCCCTAGCGGGGAGGGCTAGCACAGATACGCAGTATTTT.

The chain links TRBV7-9 to TRBJ2-5, with D possibly matching TRBD2 (6 bases). The CDR3 runs to 16 residues. Germline V gives CDR1 SEHNR, CDR2 FQNEAQ (reference sequence). The V gene lost 3 bases and the J gene lost 8 bases, with 22 bases spanning the gap. The CDR3 protein is CASSFPTRGGKETQYF. CDR3 nucleotides: TGTGCCAGCAGCTTCCCCACAAGGGGAGGTAAGGAAACCCAGTACTTC.

Only a few counts were recorded for this clonotype. This chain uses TRBV7-6 with TRBJ2-3, with unresolved D. The germline V gene has CDR1 SGHVS and CDR2 FNYEAQ. The CDR3 is 12 residues long. V lost 5 bases to trimming and J lost 2 bases, with 5 bases between them. This chain's CDR3 is CASSKTTDTQYF. Here the CDR3 DNA reads TGTGCCAGCAGCAAGACCACAGATACGCAGTATTTT.

The genes are TRBV6-1 and TRBJ2-3; 7 bases are shared with TRBD2. The trim removed 6 bases at V and 0 bases at J, leaving 15 bases unmatched. The germline V gene encodes CDR1 MNHNS and CDR2 SASEGT. The CDR3 consists of 18 residues. The CDR3 DNA reads as TGTGCCAGCAGCCTTCGGACTATAGCGGGCCTAAGCACAGATACGCAGTATTTT. Its protein is CASSLRTIAGLSTDTQYF.

The chain uses TRBV4-1 and TRBJ2-1; no firm D call. The germline V gene has CDR1 MGHRA and CDR2 YSYEKL. The CDR3 loop spans 12 amino acids. Trimming removed 0 bases at V and 9 bases at J, with 6 bases between. The CDR3 bases are TGCGCCAGCAGCCAAGATAGGGCTGAGCAGTTCTTC. This codes for CASSQDRAEQFF.

V usage is TRBV10-1 and J usage is TRBJ2-3, with 12 bases matching TRBD2. Germline lookup yields CDR1 WNHNN and CDR2 SYGVQD (reference sequence). V dropped 8 bases and J dropped 7; count of bases not matched to a gene: 4. The CDR3 loop spans 13 amino acids. CDR3 nucleotides: TGCGCCAGCTCTAGCGGGGGGGCAAATACGCAGTATTTT. It encodes CASSSGGANTQYF.

The chain combines TRBV6-1 with TRBJ2-7, with no clear D. V lost 4 bases and J 6 bases, leaving 13 bases between the germline ends. Looked up from germline, CDR1 is MNHNS and CDR2 is SASEGT. CDR3 size: 13 residues. CDR3 coding DNA: TGTGCCAGCAGTGGCCAGCCCCGGACCGAGCAGTACGTC. Encoded protein: CASSGQPRTEQYV.

The chain uses TRBV7-2 and TRBJ1-1; unclear D gene. CDR1 and CDR2 from the germline V gene are SGHTA and FQGNSA. With 0 bases removed from V and 5 bases from J, the gap between germline ends came to 10 bases. This CDR3 is built from 14 residues. The CDR3 bases are TGTGCCAGCAGCTTAGCTACGGGGAGGACTGAAGCTTTCTTT. Translating gives CASSLATGRTEAFF.

The chain is built from TRBV27 and TRBJ2-4; TRBD2 matches at 7 bases. There are 13 residues in the CDR3. V dropped 6 bases and J dropped 6; count of bases not matched to a gene: 5. Per the germline V gene, CDR1 is MNHEY and CDR2 is SMNVEV (reference sequence). This CDR3 reads CASSTRGVNIQYF. CDR3 sequence (DNA): TGTGCCAGCAGCACACGGGGGGTAAACATTCAGTACTTC.

The chain links TRBV5-4 to TRBJ2-1; D not certain. The CDR3 extends over 15 amino acids. V was pared by 1 base and J by 2 bases, with 10 bases between. Germline values: CDR1 SGHNT, CDR2 YYREEE (reference sequence). The CDR3 region is CASSLLAVTYNEQFF. The CDR3 nucleotides read TGTGCCAGCAGCTTGTTGGCGGTGACCTACAATGAGCAGTTCTTC.

In its sample, this clonotype was seen once. This rearrangement joins TRBV27 to TRBJ2-3; TRBD2 agrees at 8 bases. The CDR3 totals 15 residues. V gave up 2 bases and J gave up 1 base; unmatched junction bases: 2. The germline V gene encodes CDR1 MNHEY and CDR2 SMNVEV (reference sequence). CDR3 bases: TGTGCCAGCAGTTTACAGCGGGGGCGCACAGATACGCAGTATTTT. Protein: CASSLQRGRTDTQYF.

The CDR3 sequence is CASSRRDSLYEQYF. The CDR3 DNA reads as TGTGCCAGCAGCAGGAGGGACAGCCTCTACGAGCAGTACTTC. The chain couples TRBV7-8 to TRBJ2-7; D is perhaps TRBD1 (7 bases). Trimming shortened V by 5 bases and J by 3 bases, and 14 bases separated the two germline ends. This CDR3 contains 14 residues. Per the germline V gene, CDR1 is SGHVS and CDR2 is FQNEAQ. The complete variable domain, with remaining parts taken from reference TRBV7-8 and TRBJ2-7, reads GAGVSQSPRYKVAKRGQDVALRCDPISGHVSLFWYQQALGQGPEFLTYFQNEAQLDKSGLPSDRFFAERPEGSVSTLKIQRTQQEDSAVYLCASSRRDSLYEQYFGPGTRLTVT.

V is TRBV4-1 and J is TRBJ2-1, with 8 positions matching TRBD2. CDR1 is MGHRA, CDR2 YSYEKL, per germline. The CDR3 length is 15 residues. Trimming took 2 bases from V and 4 from J; bases not matched to a gene: 4. CDR3 in DNA: TGCGCCAGCAGCCAACCTACTAGCGGTTACAATGAGCAGTTCTTC. Its translation is CASSQPTSGYNEQFF.